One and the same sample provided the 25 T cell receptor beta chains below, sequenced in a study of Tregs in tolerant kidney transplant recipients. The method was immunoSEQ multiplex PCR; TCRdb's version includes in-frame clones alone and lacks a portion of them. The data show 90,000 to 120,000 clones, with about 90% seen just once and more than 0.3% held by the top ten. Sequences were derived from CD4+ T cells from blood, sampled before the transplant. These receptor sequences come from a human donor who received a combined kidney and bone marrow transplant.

The CDR3: CASTLDSTNYGYTF. Here the CDR3 DNA reads TGTGCCAGTACCCTGGACTCTACTAACTATGGCTACACCTTC. The rearrangement uses TRBV19 and TRBJ1-2; no firm D call. V was cut by 7 bases and J by 0 bases, with 12 bases left in between. Germline V gene sequence: CDR1 LNHDA, CDR2 SQIVND (reference sequence). This CDR3 contains 14 residues.

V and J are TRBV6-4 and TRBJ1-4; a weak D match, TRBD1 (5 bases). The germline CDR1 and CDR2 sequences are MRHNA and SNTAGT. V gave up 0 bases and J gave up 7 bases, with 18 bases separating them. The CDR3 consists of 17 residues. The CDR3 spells CASSDSNWGPTSEKLFF. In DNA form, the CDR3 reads TGTGCCAGCAGTGACTCCAACTGGGGCCCCACCAGTGAAAAACTGTTTTTT.

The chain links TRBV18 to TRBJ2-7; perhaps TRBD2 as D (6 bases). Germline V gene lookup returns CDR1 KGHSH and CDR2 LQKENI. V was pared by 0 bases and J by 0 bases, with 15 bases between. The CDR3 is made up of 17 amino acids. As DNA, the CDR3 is TGTGCCAGCTCACCACCGTACGGGACTGGCATCTCCTACGAGCAGTACTTC. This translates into CASSPPYGTGISYEQYF.

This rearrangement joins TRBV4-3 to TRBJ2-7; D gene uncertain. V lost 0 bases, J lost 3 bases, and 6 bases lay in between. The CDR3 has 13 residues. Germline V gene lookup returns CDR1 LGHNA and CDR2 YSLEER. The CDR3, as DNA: TGCGCCAGCAGCCAAGATATCGGCTACGAGCAGTACTTC. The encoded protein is CASSQDIGYEQYF.

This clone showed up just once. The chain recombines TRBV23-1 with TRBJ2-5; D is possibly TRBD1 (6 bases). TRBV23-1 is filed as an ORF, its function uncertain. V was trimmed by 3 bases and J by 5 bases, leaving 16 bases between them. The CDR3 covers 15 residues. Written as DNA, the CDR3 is TGCGCCAGCAGTCAGGTAGGGGGTATGCGGGAGACCCAGTACTTC. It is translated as CASSQVGGMRETQYF.

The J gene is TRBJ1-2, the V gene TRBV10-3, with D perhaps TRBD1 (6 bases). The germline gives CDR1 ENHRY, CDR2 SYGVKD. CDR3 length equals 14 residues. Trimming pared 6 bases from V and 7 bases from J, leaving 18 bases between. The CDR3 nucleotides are TGTGCCATCAGCCTGACAGGACGTGAGGGTGGCTACACCTTC. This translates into CAISLTGREGGYTF.

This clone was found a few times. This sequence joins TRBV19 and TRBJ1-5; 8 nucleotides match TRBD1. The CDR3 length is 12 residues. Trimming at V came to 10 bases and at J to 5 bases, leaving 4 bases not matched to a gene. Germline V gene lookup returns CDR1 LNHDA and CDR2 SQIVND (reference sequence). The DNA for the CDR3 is TGTGCCACTAAACAGGGGGATCAGCCCCAGCATTTT. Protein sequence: CATKQGDQPQHF.

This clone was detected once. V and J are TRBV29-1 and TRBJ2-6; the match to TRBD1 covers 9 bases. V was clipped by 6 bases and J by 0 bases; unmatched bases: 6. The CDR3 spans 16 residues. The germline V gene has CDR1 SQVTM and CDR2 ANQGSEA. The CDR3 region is CSVPGTGSSGANVLTF. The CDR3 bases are TGCAGCGTCCCCGGGACAGGGAGCTCTGGGGCCAACGTCCTGACTTTC.

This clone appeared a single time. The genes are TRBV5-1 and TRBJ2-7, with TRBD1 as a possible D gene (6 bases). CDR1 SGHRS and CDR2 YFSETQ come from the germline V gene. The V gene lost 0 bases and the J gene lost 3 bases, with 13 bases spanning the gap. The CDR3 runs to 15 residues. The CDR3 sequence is CASSLEQGWFYEQYF. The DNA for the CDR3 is TGCGCCAGCAGCTTGGAGCAGGGGTGGTTCTACGAGCAGTACTTC.

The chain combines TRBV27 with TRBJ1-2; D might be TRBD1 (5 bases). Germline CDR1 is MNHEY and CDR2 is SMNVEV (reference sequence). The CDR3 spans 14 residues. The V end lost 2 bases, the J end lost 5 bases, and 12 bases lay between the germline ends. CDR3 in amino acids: CASSLKGYGYGYTF. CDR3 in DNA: TGTGCCAGCAGTTTAAAGGGGTATGGGTATGGCTACACCTTC.

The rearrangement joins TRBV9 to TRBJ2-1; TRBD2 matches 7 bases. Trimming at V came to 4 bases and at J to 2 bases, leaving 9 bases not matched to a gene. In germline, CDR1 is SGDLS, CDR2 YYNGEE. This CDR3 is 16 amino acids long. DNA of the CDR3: TGTGCCAGCAGCTCCCGACTAGCAGGCGCCTACAATGAGCAGTTCTTC. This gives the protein CASSSRLAGAYNEQFF.

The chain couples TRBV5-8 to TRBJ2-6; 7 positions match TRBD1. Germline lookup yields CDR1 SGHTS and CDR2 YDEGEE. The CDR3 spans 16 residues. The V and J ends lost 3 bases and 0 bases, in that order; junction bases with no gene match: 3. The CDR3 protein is CASSSGQNSGANVLTF. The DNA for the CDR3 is TGTGCCAGCAGCTCGGGACAGAACTCTGGGGCCAACGTCCTGACTTTC.

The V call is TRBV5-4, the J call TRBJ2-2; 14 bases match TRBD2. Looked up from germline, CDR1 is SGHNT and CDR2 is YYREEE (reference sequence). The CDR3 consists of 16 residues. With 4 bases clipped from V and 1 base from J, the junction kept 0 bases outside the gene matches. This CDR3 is CASSGLAGGNTGELFF. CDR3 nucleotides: TGTGCCAGCAGCGGACTAGCGGGGGGGAACACCGGGGAGCTGTTTTTT.

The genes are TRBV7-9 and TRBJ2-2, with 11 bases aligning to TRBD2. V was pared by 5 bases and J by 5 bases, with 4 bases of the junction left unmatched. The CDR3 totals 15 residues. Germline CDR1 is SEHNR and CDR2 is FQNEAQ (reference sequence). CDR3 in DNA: TGTGCCAGCAGCACCGGGACTAGCGGAACCGGGGAGCTGTTTTTT. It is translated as CASSTGTSGTGELFF.

In DNA, the CDR3 is TGTGCCAGCAGTTTGGCGGGAGGGGTTGGGAATGAGCAGTTCTTC. It yields the protein CASSLAGGVGNEQFF. The rearrangement joins TRBV28 to TRBJ2-1; 9 positions match TRBD2. The V gene's germline CDR1 is MDHEN and CDR2 SYDVKM. The V segment lost 3 bases and the J segment 7 bases; nucleotides outside the gene matches: 7. The CDR3 has 15 residues.

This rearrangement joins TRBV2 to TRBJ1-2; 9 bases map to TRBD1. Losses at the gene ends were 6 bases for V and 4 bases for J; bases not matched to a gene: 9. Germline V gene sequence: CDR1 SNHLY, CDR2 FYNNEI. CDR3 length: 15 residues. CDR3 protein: CASSRTGGTPYGYTF. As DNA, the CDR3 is TGTGCCAGCAGCCGTACAGGGGGCACCCCCTATGGCTACACCTTC. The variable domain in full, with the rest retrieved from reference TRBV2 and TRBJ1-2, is EPEVTQTPSHQVTQMGQEVILRCVPISNHLYFYWYRQILGQKVEFLVSFYNNEISEKSEIFDDQFSVERPDGSNFTLKIRSTKLEDSAMYFCASSRTGGTPYGYTFGSGTRLTVV.

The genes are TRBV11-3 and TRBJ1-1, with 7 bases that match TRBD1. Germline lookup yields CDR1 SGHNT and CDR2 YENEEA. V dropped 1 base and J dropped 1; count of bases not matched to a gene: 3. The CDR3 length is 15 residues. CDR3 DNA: TGTGCCAGCAGCTTAGCGGGGACAGAGAACACTGAAGCTTTCTTT. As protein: CASSLAGTENTEAFF.

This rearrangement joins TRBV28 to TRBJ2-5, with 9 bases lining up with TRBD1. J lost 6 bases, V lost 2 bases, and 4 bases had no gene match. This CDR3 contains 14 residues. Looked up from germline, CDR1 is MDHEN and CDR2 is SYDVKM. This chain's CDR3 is CASSLTGGTKTQYF. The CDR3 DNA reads TGTGCCAGCAGTTTAACAGGGGGCACGAAGACCCAGTACTTC.

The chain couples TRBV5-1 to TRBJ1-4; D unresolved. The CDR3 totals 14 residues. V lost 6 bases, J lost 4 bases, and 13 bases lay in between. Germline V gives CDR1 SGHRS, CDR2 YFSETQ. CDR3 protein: CASTPGNLNEKLFF. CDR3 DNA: TGCGCCAGCACACCGGGAAACCTTAATGAAAAACTGTTTTTT.

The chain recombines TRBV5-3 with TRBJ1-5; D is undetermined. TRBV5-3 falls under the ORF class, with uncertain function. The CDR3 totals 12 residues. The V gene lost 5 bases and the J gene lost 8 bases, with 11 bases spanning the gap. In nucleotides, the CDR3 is TGTGCCAGAAGAGCGGGGTCCGAGCCCCAGCATTTT. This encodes CARRAGSEPQHF.

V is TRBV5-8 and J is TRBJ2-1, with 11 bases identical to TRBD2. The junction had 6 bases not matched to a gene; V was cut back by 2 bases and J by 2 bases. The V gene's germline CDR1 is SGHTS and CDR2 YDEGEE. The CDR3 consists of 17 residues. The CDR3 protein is CASSFRTSGRTYNEQFF. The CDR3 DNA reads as TGTGCCAGCAGCTTTAGGACTAGCGGGCGAACCTACAATGAGCAGTTCTTC.

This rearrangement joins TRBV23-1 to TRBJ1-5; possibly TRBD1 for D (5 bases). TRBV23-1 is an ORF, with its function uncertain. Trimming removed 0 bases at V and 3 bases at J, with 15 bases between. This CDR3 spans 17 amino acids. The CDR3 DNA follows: TGCGCCAGCAGTCAATCGGGGGGGTGGCAGAACAATCAGCCCCAGCATTTT. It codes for CASSQSGGWQNNQPQHF.

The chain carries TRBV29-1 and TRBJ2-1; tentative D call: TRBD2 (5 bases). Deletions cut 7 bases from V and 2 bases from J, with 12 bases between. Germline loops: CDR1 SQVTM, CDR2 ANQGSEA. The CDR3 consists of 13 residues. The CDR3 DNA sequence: TGCAGCGCAGGACGGGATACCTACAATGAGCAGTTCTTC. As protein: CSAGRDTYNEQFF.

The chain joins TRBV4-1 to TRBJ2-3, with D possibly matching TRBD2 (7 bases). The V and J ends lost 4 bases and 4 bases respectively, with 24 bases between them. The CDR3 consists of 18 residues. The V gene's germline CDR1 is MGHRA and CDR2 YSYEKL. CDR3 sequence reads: CASSPYGLGAGGSDTQYF. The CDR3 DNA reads TGCGCCAGCAGCCCTTACGGGTTGGGGGCCGGGGGGTCAGATACGCAGTATTTT.

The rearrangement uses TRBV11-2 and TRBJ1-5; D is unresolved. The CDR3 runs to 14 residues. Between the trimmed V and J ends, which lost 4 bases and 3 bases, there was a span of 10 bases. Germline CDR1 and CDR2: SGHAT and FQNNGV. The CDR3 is CASSSDTDNQPQHF. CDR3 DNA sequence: TGTGCCAGCAGCTCTGACACGGACAATCAGCCCCAGCATTTT.